Below are 11 T cell receptor beta chains sequenced from a single sample in a study of T-cell reconstitution after alpha-beta-depleted transplantation in children. Unique molecular identifiers were used to barcode this TCRbeta library. TCRdb analysed the PCR reads with MiXCR anew, one entry per CDR3 protein. The sample contains 200,000 to 250,000 distinct CDR3 sequences, about 8.4% of which appear only once. The sequencing used PBMCs, mostly from graft donor cells, collected 360 days after TCRalphabeta/CD19-depleted stem cell transplant. Receptors were obtained from a male patient between 2 and 9 years old who had a stem cell transplant for acute myeloid leukemia, so the T cells may come from the graft donor.

This clonotype was seen at least ten times. This chain links TRBV6-5 with TRBJ2-5, with D unresolved. V dropped 2 bases and J dropped 7 bases, with 5 bases sitting between them. Germline V gene lookup returns CDR1 MNHEY and CDR2 SVGAGI. The CDR3 consists of 11 residues. CDR3 amino acids: CASSYMGTQYF. CDR3 coding DNA: TGTGCCAGCAGTTACATGGGGACCCAGTACTTC.

This clonotype was counted only a few times. The chain is built from TRBV18 and TRBJ2-5; TRBD2 aligns across 11 bases. The CDR3 totals 14 residues. CDR1 and CDR2 (germline): KGHSH, LQKENI. J lost 3 bases, V lost 4 bases, and 1 base had no gene match. The CDR3 here is CASSRGLAEETQYF. As DNA, the CDR3 is TGTGCCAGCTCACGGGGACTAGCGGAAGAGACCCAGTACTTC. Full variable domain (remainder filled in from reference TRBV18 and TRBJ2-5): NAGVMQNPRHLVRRRGQEARLRCSPMKGHSHVYWYRQLPEEGLKFMVYLQKENIIDESGMPKERFSAEFPKEGPSILRIQQVVRGDSAAYFCASSRGLAEETQYFGPGTRLLVL.

This clonotype has ten or more counts. The chain recombines TRBV20-1 with TRBJ2-3; D possibly corresponds to TRBD2 (6 bases). CDR3 length equals 16 residues. Trimming took 1 base from V and 3 from J, leaving 17 bases between them. Germline assignment: CDR1 DFQATT and CDR2 SNEGSKA (reference sequence). CDR3 loop: CSARGVEGGRTDTQYF. As DNA, the CDR3 is TGCAGTGCTAGAGGGGTAGAGGGAGGTAGGACAGATACGCAGTATTTT.

There are a few counts of this clonotype. The chain employs TRBV4-3 and TRBJ1-1; possibly TRBD1 for D (5 bases). Germline CDR1 is LGHNA and CDR2 is YSLEER. The CDR3 runs to 20 residues. Deletions cut 0 bases from V and 0 bases from J, with 23 bases between. DNA of the CDR3: TGCGCCAGCAGCCAAGAATTGAACCCCAGGGTGAGACGGATGAACACTGAAGCTTTCTTT. Its translation: CASSQELNPRVRRMNTEAFF.

This clonotype was picked up many times. The chain joins TRBV5-1 to TRBJ2-4, with 7 bases identical to TRBD2. The V and J ends lost 1 base and 6 bases, in that order; junction bases with no gene match: 10. Germline CDR1 reads SGHRS; CDR2 reads YFSETQ. The CDR3 is 16 residues long. The chain's CDR3 is CASSLQSGVGLNIQYF. The CDR3 nucleotides are TGCGCCAGCAGCTTGCAAAGCGGGGTTGGGCTAAACATTCAGTACTTC.

This chain uses TRBV6-2 or TRBV6-3 with TRBJ2-1; 8 bases map to TRBD2. The CDR3 has 19 amino acids. J was trimmed by 0 bases and V by 6 bases; bases with no gene match: 16. Germline values: CDR1 MNHEY, CDR2 SVGEGT. DNA for the CDR3: TGTGCCAGCAGCCGCAGGGAGACTAGCGTACCGAGCTCCTACAATGAGCAGTTCTTC. This encodes CASSRRETSVPSSYNEQFF.

This sequence joins TRBV12-3 or TRBV12-4 and TRBJ2-5, with 10 bases matching TRBD1. This CDR3 is built from 17 residues. Trimming cost V 3 bases and J 5 bases; bases outside gene matches: 12. The chain's CDR3 is CASSLGVPGQGSETQYF. The CDR3 nucleotides read TGTGCCAGCAGTTTGGGCGTCCCGGGACAGGGGAGCGAGACCCAGTACTTC.

This clonotype has a single count. The V call is TRBV12-3 or TRBV12-4, the J call TRBJ2-7; no clear D gene. V lost 1 base, J lost 3 bases, and 7 bases lay in between. This CDR3 region has 13 residues. The CDR3 is CASSLGSDYEQYF. DNA of the CDR3: TGTGCCAGCAGTTTAGGGTCAGACTACGAGCAGTACTTC.

About this clonotype itself: Given a much more abundant clone one base away, this may be a read error. The CDR3 end shows no conserved phenylalanine or tryptophan, and so a read error is likely. This rearrangement joins TRBV3-1 to TRBJ2-5, with D hard to call. V shed 1 base and J shed 5 bases, with 8 bases lying between them. This CDR3 region has 13 residues. Looked up from germline, CDR1 is LGHDT and CDR2 is YNNKEL (reference sequence). DNA of the CDR3: TGTGCCAGCAGCCAAGGACTGATCGAGACCCAGTACTGC. Its protein product is CASSQGLIETQYC.

This clonotype was counted many times. The genes are TRBV12-3 or TRBV12-4 and TRBJ1-2, with TRBD1 matching over 9 bases. V was pared by 5 bases and J by 7 bases, with 8 bases of the junction left unmatched. This CDR3 is built from 14 residues. The CDR3 sequence is CASSPQQGAVGYTF. Written as DNA, the CDR3 is TGTGCCAGCAGTCCCCAACAGGGGGCGGTTGGCTACACCTTC.

The chain recombines TRBV12-3 or TRBV12-4 with TRBJ1-3; 7 positions agree with TRBD1. With V trimmed by 6 bases and J by 8 bases, 7 bases remained unmatched. This CDR3 has 13 residues. The CDR3 sequence: CASRPGTADTIYF. For the CDR3, the DNA is TGTGCCAGCAGGCCCGGGACAGCGGACACCATATATTTT.